The next 29 T cell receptor beta chains were all read from a single sample in a study of CD8+CD57+ T cells in acquired aplastic anemia. Genomic DNA was employed as the template in profiling TCR beta VDJ and CDR3. TCRdb recomputed calls from the reads with MiXCR, one row per CDR3 protein. The sample carries approximately 250,000 distinct CDR3 sequences, approximately 79% recorded once. CD8+CD57+ cell expansion had been shown by flow cytometry in patients chosen for sequencing. Sequencing was performed on sorted CD4+, CD8+, or CD8+CD57+ T cells (not recorded which) from PBMCs. Source of these receptors: a human donor with aplastic anemia.

This clonotype was seen only a few times. The rearrangement links TRBV5-8 to TRBJ2-3; perhaps TRBD1 as D (5 bases). CDR3 length equals 13 residues. Trimming took 7 bases from V and 1 from J, leaving 10 bases between them. Germline CDR1 and CDR2: SGHTS and YDEGEE. CDR3 residues: CASGDSGTDTQYF. CDR3 coding DNA: TGTGCCAGCGGCGACAGTGGCACAGATACGCAGTATTTT. The whole variable domain, remainder taken from reference TRBV5-8 and TRBJ2-3, is EAGVTQSPTHLIKTRGQQATLRCSPISGHTSVYWYQQALGLGLQFLLWYDEGEERNRGNFPPRFSGRQFPNYSSELNVNALELEDSALYLCASGDSGTDTQYFGPGTRLTVL.

On this clonotype: Because the CDR3's place on the DNA is in doubt, the DNA is left out and the CDR3 is given as listed by TCRdb. This chain joins TRBV7-6 and TRBJ2-1. Germline V CDR1 and CDR2: SGHVS, FNYEAQ. The length of the CDR3 is 16 amino acids, counting both ends. The CDR3 sequence: CASSSLQETQYFGQFF.

The gene calls are TRBV9 and TRBJ2-3, with a weak D call TRBD1 (7 bases). This CDR3 region has 14 residues. Trimming pared 3 bases from V and 13 bases from J, leaving 21 bases between. Per the germline V gene, CDR1 is SGDLS and CDR2 is YYNGEE. The CDR3 spells CASSGGDRQGTKYF. CDR3 in DNA: TGTGCCAGCAGCGGGGGGGACCGACAGGGAACAAAGTATTTT.

This clonotype was picked up a small number of times. The chain employs TRBV10-3 and TRBJ1-1; no definite D call. The germline gives CDR1 ENHRY, CDR2 SYGVKD. The CDR3 sequence is 12 residues long. Trimming cost V 7 bases and J 9 bases, with 15 bases left between them. The chain's CDR3 is CAITNSGGKAFF. The CDR3 DNA follows: TGTGCCATCACCAATTCAGGAGGAAAAGCTTTCTTT.

The chain joins TRBV7-9 to TRBJ2-6; a weak D match, TRBD1 (6 bases). Trimming stripped 3 bases from V and 0 bases from J, with 18 bases between. Germline V gene lookup returns CDR1 SEHNR and CDR2 FQNEAQ (reference sequence). The CDR3 runs to 19 residues. CDR3 region: CASSLGLRTDFSGANVLTF. CDR3 in DNA: TGTGCCAGCAGCTTGGGCCTTAGGACAGACTTCTCTGGGGCCAACGTCCTGACTTTC.

Comments on this clonotype: At one of its ends the junction is not consistent with the germline gene, which may arise from a read error. The V gene is TRBV7-9, the J gene TRBJ2-7; no clear D gene. The CDR3 spans 13 residues. CDR1 and CDR2 from the germline V gene are SEHNR and FQNEAQ (reference sequence). CDR3 sequence (DNA): TGTGCCAGCAGCATCTCCGACTGTTCCGAGAAGTACTTT. Amino acids: CASSISDCSEKYF.

This chain links TRBV7-3 with TRBJ2-7, with D unclear. The CDR3 runs to 16 residues. The V and J ends lost 2 bases and 8 bases respectively, with 22 bases between them. From germline, CDR1 is SGHTA and CDR2 FQGTGA. The CDR3 DNA follows: TGTGCCAGCAGCTTAGCCCACGAGACAAAAGAGACCCAGCAGTACGTC. The encoded protein is CASSLAHETKETQQYV.

In this sample, this clonotype turned up a few times. The genes are TRBV5-5 and TRBJ2-2; possibly TRBD1 or TRBD2 for D (6 bases each). The CDR3 is 15 amino acids. CDR1 is SGHKS, CDR2 YYEKEE, per germline (reference sequence). V lost 0 bases, J lost 2 bases, and 8 bases lay in between. In DNA form, the CDR3 reads TGTGCCAGCAGCTTGGAGGGGGGTAACACCGGGGAGCTGTTTTTT. Its protein is CASSLEGGNTGELFF.

Points on this clonotype: One junction end does not reproduce the germline sequence, and a read error may be involved. The rearrangement links TRBV11-3 to TRBJ1-6; no clear D. Germline CDR1 reads SGHNT; CDR2 reads YENEEA. This CDR3 has 14 residues. The CDR3 loop is CASSLDLGGYTEAF. The CDR3 DNA follows: TGTGCCAGCAGTTTAGATCTGGGCGGGTACACTGAAGCTTTT. Complete variable domain (other parts from reference TRBV11-3 and TRBJ1-6): EAGVVQSPRYKIIEKKQPVAFWCNPISGHNTLYWYLQNLGQGPELLIRYENEEAVDDSQLPKDRFSAERLKGVDSTLKIQPAELGDSAVYLCASSLDLGGYTEAFGNGTRLTVT.

CDR3 sequence: CASSSRDIQYF. CDR3 nucleotides: TGTGCCAGCAGCTCACGGGACATTCAGTACTTC. The chain carries TRBV13 and TRBJ2-4; no clear D gene. Germline loops: CDR1 PRHDT, CDR2 FYEKMQ (reference sequence). CDR3 length equals 11 residues. V gave up 4 bases and J gave up 8 bases, with 6 bases separating them.

This clonotype is a singleton in its sample. Given the absence of the conserved phenylalanine or tryptophan at the CDR3 end, a read error is likely. The rearrangement links TRBV7-2 to TRBJ1-1; D remains unclear. The V gene lost 10 bases and the J gene lost 9 bases, with 18 bases spanning the gap. CDR1 SGHTA and CDR2 FQGNSA come from the germline V gene. CDR3 length: 12 residues. Here the CDR3 DNA reads TGTGCCACCACTACAGCGGTAAGTCAAGCTTTCCGT. This encodes CATTTAVSQAFR.

On this clonotype itself: The junction does not match germline at one end; this may be a read error. This chain connects TRBV7-9 to TRBJ2-3; a weak D match, TRBD1 (6 bases). The CDR3 spans 13 residues. The germline V gene has CDR1 SEHNR and CDR2 FQNEAQ (reference sequence). The CDR3 loop reads CASSAGTTATTNF. The CDR3 nucleotides are TGTGCCAGCAGCGCCGGGACAACGGCTACGACAAATTTT.

The J gene is TRBJ1-6, the V gene TRBV5-8; 8 bases agree with TRBD1. There are 17 residues in the CDR3. CDR1 SGHTS and CDR2 YDEGEE come from the germline V gene. Unmatched junction bases numbered 9, after V lost 4 bases and J lost 3 bases. The CDR3 here is CASSVQPTGGYNSPLHF. The CDR3 DNA sequence: TGTGCCAGCAGCGTTCAACCTACAGGGGGCTATAATTCACCCCTCCACTTT.

In this sample, this clonotype turned up a few times. V gene TRBV12-3 or TRBV12-4 combines with J gene TRBJ1-2; weak D call: TRBD1 (5 bases). The CDR3 runs to 13 residues. V lost 2 bases and J lost 4, with 8 bases in between. The CDR3 coding sequence is TGTGCCAGCAGTTTATCGGGGGGCTATGGCTACACCTTC. This translates into CASSLSGGYGYTF.

This sequence joins TRBV12-3 or TRBV12-4 and TRBJ2-1; D gene uncertain. Deletions cut 3 bases from V and 9 bases from J, with 9 bases between. The CDR3 is 12 amino acids. CDR3 DNA: TGTGCCAGCAGTTTGACCGGTGGTGAGCAGTTCTTC. Translated, it gives CASSLTGGEQFF.

V and J are TRBV2 and TRBJ2-7; TRBD1 might be the D (6 bases). CDR3 length: 14 amino acids. The ends were cut back, 10 bases at V and 13 bases at J, with 29 bases in the middle. Germline V gene lookup returns CDR1 SNHLY and CDR2 FYNNEI. CDR3 region: CATRGRGLANEYYF. Here the CDR3 DNA reads TGTGCCACCAGGGGCCGGGGCCTAGCTAACGAGTATTACTTC. Combining the CDR3 with reference TRBV2 and TRBJ2-7 gives the whole variable domain EPEVTQTPSHQVTQMGQEVILRCVPISNHLYFYWYRQILGQKVEFLVSFYNNEISEKSEIFDDQFSVERPDGSNFTLKIRSTKLEDSAMYFCATRGRGLANEYYFGPGTRLTVT.

Turning to this clonotype: This likely comes from a read error, as the CDR3 has no conserved phenylalanine or tryptophan at its end. The DNA is omitted, as the CDR3 cannot be located on it reliably, and the CDR3 follows TCRdb's listing. The chain is built from TRBV2 and TRBJ2-3. The germline CDR1 and CDR2 sequences are SNHLY and FYNNEI. The CDR3 is 14 residues long, ends included. The CDR3 here is CASSEGGSHDKHYC.

In regard to this clonotype: The CDR3 ends on some other residue instead of the conserved phenylalanine or tryptophan, so this is likely a read error. V usage is TRBV7-9 and J usage is TRBJ2-3, with D perhaps TRBD1 or TRBD2 (5 bases each). V was pared by 8 bases and J by 9 bases, with 18 bases between. The germline V gene has CDR1 SEHNR and CDR2 FQNEAQ (reference sequence). This CDR3 comprises 13 residues. DNA for the CDR3: TGTGCCAGCGGGGACGGGGCCACAGCCACGCAGTATTTA. This sequence encodes CASGDGATATQYL.

As regards this clonotype: A read error may produce the germline difference seen at one junction end. V usage is TRBV7-9 and J usage is TRBJ2-3; D is uncertain. CDR1 and CDR2 from the germline V gene are SEHNR and FQNEAQ (reference sequence). The CDR3 consists of 14 residues. The CDR3 coding sequence is TGTGCCAGCAGCTTAGATACGCATCACTTTACGCCGTACTTT. This translates into CASSLDTHHFTPYF.

The chain employs TRBV9 and TRBJ2-1; 9 nucleotides match TRBD1. The CDR3 runs to 16 residues. After removal of 3 bases from V and 11 bases from J, the junction contained 15 bases not matched to a gene. Germline V CDR1 and CDR2: SGDLS, YYNGEE. CDR3 in DNA: TGTGCCAGCAGCGCGACAGGGGGTGGGGCGAACGTCCAGCAGTTCTTC. Its translation: CASSATGGGANVQQFF.

On this clonotype: The final CDR3 position lacks the conserved phenylalanine or tryptophan, pointing to a likely read error. The limits of the CDR3 on the DNA are not certain, so only TCRdb's listed CDR3 is given. This chain joins TRBV7-3 and TRBJ2-2. The CDR3 numbers 12 amino acids, ends counted. Germline V lookup: CDR1 SGHTA, CDR2 FQGTGA. This CDR3 reads CASSLAAGELSH.

This clonotype was recorded many times. J is TRBJ2-1 and V is TRBV6-5; 7 bases are shared with TRBD2. Germline V gives CDR1 MNHEY, CDR2 SVGAGI. The CDR3 is made up of 15 amino acids. The J segment lost 7 bases and the V segment lost 5 bases, leaving 11 bases of the junction unmatched. The CDR3 loop is CASSTLAGVGNEQFF. The CDR3 DNA sequence: TGTGCCAGCAGTACCCTTGCGGGAGTGGGTAATGAGCAGTTCTTC.

This rearrangement joins TRBV29-1 to TRBJ2-5, with TRBD1 matching over 7 bases. CDR3 length equals 13 residues. Germline loops: CDR1 SQVTM, CDR2 ANQGSEA. Trimming removed 3 bases from V and 4 bases from J; junction bases left unmatched: 5. This chain's CDR3 is CSVDEAGGETQYF. DNA for the CDR3: TGCAGCGTTGATGAAGCAGGGGGAGAGACCCAGTACTTC.

Of note for this clonotype: Relative to the germline gene, one junction end is altered; a read error may explain this. The chain carries TRBV11-3 and TRBJ2-5; the D is unclear. CDR1 and CDR2 (germline): SGHNT, YENEEA. The CDR3 extends over 14 amino acids. CDR3 sequence reads: CASSIDPTEETQYF. The DNA for the CDR3 is TGTGCCAGCAGCATAGACCCCACAGAAGAGACCCAGTACTTC.

The J gene is TRBJ2-2, the V gene TRBV2; D unresolved. The CDR3 runs to 14 residues. V was shortened by 5 bases and J by 0 bases, with 7 bases between the two germline ends. Per the germline V gene, CDR1 is SNHLY and CDR2 is FYNNEI. The CDR3 region has the DNA TGTGCCAGCAGTTACACCTCGAACACCGGGGAGCTGTTTTTT. Its protein is CASSYTSNTGELFF.

This clonotype was counted a few times. This sequence joins TRBV9 and TRBJ2-1, with D hard to call. The CDR3 totals 13 residues. Germline V lookup: CDR1 SGDLS, CDR2 YYNGEE. Trimming removed 7 bases from V and 16 bases from J, with 24 bases in between. In DNA, the CDR3 is TGTGCCAGCGGTGAAGCTGGGAACAATCAGTACTTCTTC. This gives the protein CASGEAGNNQYFF.

The J gene is TRBJ1-3, the V gene TRBV7-8; D is ambiguous. Germline V CDR1 and CDR2: SGHVS, FQNEAQ. This CDR3 has 18 amino acids. V lost 2 bases, J lost 4 bases, and 21 bases lay in between. The chain's CDR3 is CASSLISSREGRGNTIYF. The CDR3 nucleotides read TGTGCCAGCAGCTTAATATCGTCCCGCGAGGGTAGAGGAAACACCATATATTTT.

The chain combines TRBV7-2 with TRBJ2-1, with D perhaps given as TRBD1 or TRBD2 (6 bases each). Germline V gives CDR1 SGHTA, CDR2 FQGNSA. Trimming pared 6 bases from V and 16 bases from J, leaving 22 bases between. The CDR3 contains 13 residues. The CDR3 sequence: CASSDGGPAEVFF. The CDR3 bases are TGTGCCAGCAGTGATGGGGGGCCCGCGGAAGTATTCTTC.

This chain joins TRBV9 and TRBJ2-1, with D perhaps TRBD1 or TRBD2 (6 bases each). Germline-derived CDR1 and CDR2 are SGDLS and YYNGEE. This CDR3 has 16 residues. V lost 2 bases and J lost 9, with 21 bases in between. CDR3 DNA sequence: TGTGCCAGCAGCGTTCAAGGAAGAGGGGGGAGCACTGAGCAGTTCTTC. Its translation: CASSVQGRGGSTEQFF.